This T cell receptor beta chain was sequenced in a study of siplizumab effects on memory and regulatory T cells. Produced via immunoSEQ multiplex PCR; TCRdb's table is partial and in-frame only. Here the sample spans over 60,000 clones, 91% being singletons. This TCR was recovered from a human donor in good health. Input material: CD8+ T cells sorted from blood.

CDR3 coding DNA: TGCGCCAGCAGCCAAGAGCCGAGGCCAGCCGGGACCGGGGAGCTGTTTTTT. It is translated as CASSQEPRPAGTGELFF. The chain couples TRBV4-1 to TRBJ2-2; D remains ambiguous. V was cut by 0 bases and J by 5 bases, with 16 bases left in between. In germline, CDR1 is MGHRA, CDR2 YSYEKL. The CDR3 totals 17 residues.